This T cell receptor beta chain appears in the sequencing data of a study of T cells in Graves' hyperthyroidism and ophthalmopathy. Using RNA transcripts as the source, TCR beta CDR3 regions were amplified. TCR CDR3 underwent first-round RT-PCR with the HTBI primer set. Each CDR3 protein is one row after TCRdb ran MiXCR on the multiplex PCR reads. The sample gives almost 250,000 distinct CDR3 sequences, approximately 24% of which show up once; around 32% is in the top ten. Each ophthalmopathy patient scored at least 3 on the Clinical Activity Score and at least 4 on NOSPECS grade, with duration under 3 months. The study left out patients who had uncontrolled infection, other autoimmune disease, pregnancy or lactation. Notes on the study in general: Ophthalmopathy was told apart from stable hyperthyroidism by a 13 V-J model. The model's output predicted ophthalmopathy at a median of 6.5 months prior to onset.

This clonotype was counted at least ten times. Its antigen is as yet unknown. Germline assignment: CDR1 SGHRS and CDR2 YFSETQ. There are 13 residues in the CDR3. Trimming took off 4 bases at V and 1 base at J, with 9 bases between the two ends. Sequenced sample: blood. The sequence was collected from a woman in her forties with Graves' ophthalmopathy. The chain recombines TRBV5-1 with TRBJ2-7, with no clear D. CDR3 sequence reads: CASSLPVSYEQYF. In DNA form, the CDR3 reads TGCGCCAGCAGCCTGCCCGTATCCTACGAGCAGTACTTC.